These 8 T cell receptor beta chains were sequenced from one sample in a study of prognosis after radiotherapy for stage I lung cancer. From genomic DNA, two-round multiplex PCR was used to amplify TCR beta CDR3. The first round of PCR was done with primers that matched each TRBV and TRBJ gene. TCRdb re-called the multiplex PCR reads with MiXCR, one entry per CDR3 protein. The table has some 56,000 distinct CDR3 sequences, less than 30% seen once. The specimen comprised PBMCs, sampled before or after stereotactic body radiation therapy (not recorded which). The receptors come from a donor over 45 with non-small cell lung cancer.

The DNA of the CDR3 is TGTGCCAGCAGTCCCGGGACTGGGTGCATTGGGGACTATGGCTACACCTTC. Amino acid sequence: CASSPGTGCIGDYGYTF. The chain recombines TRBV6-1 with TRBJ1-2, with a tentative D call TRBD1 (5 bases). The germline V gene encodes CDR1 MNHNS and CDR2 SASEGT. V lost 5 bases, J lost 3 bases, and 22 bases lay in between. CDR3 size: 17 residues.

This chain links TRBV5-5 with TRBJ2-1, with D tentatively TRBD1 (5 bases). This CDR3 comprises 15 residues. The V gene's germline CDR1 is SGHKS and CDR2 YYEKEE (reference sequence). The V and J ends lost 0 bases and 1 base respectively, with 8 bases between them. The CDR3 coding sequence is TGTGCCAGCAGCTTGGAGGGGCGATCCTACAATGAGCAGTTCTTC. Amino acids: CASSLEGRSYNEQFF.

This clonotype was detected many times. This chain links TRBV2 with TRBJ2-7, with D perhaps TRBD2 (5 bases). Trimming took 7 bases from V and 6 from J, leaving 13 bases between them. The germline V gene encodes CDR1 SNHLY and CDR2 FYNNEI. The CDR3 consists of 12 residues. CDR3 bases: TGTGCCAGCAATCCGACTGCGGGCGAGCAGTACTTC. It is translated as CASNPTAGEQYF.

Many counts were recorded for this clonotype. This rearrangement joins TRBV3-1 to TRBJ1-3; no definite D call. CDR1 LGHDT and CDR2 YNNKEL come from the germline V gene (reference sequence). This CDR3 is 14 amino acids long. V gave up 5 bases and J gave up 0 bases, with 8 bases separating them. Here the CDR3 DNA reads TGTGCCAGCAGCGAAACCCCCTCTGGAAACACCATATATTTT. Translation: CASSETPSGNTIYF. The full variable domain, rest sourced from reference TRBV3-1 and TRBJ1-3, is DTAVSQTPKYLVTQMGNDKSIKCEQNLGHDTMYWYKQDSKKFLKIMFSYNNKELIINETVPNRFSPKSPDKAHLNLHINSLELGDSAVYFCASSETPSGNTIYFGEGSWLTVV.

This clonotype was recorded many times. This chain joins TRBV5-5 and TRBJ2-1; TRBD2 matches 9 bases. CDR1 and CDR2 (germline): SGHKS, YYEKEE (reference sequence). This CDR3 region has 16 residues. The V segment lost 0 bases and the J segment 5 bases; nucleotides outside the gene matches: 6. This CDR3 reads CASSLVLAGVNNEQFF. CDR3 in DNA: TGTGCCAGCAGCTTGGTCTTAGCGGGGGTCAACAATGAGCAGTTCTTC.

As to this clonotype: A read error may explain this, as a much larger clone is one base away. CDR3 region: CATSRTLQGYQPQHF. The CDR3 region has the DNA TGTGCCACCAGCAGGACATTACAGGGGTATCAGCCCCAGCATTTT. V usage is TRBV15 and J usage is TRBJ1-5, with 7 bases matching TRBD1. Germline CDR1 reads LNHNV; CDR2 reads YYDKDF (reference sequence). The CDR3 contains 15 residues. V gave up 3 bases and J gave up 5 bases; unmatched junction bases: 7.

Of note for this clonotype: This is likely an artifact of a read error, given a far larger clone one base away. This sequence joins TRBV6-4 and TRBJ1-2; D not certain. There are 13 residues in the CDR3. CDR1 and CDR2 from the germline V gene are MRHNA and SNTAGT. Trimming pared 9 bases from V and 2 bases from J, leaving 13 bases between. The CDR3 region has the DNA TGTGCCAGACGGGGTGTAGAGAACTATGGCTACACCTTC. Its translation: CARRGVENYGYTF.

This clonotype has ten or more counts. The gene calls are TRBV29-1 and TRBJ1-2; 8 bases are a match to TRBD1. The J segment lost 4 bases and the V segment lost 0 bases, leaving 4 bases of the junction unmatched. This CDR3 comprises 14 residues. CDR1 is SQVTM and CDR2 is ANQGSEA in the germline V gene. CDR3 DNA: TGCAGCGTTGAAGATCGTACAGGGGGCTATGGCTACACCTTC. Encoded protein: CSVEDRTGGYGYTF.